This TCR beta chain was profiled in a study of blood T cell repertoires in COVID-19. Study-wide background: COVID-19 samples collected from the United States, Italy and Spain covered acute and convalescent phases.

Germline V gene lookup returns CDR1 ENHRY and CDR2 SYGVKD. The CDR3 is made up of 12 amino acids. The V and J ends lost 2 bases and 6 bases respectively, with 5 bases between them. TCRdb's table, derived via immunoSEQ multiplex PCR, lists solely in-frame clones and lacks some. The top ten clones hold about 6.8% of a sample with some 380,000 clones, almost 90% of them seen once. This clonotype originated in a man between 18 and 29 years old with active or convalescent COVID-19. This chain joins TRBV10-3 and TRBJ1-5; D not resolved. The sample taken for sequencing was peripheral blood. The CDR3 DNA follows: TGTGCCATCAGTGAGGGTAGTCAGCCCCAGCATTTT. Its translation: CAISEGSQPQHF.